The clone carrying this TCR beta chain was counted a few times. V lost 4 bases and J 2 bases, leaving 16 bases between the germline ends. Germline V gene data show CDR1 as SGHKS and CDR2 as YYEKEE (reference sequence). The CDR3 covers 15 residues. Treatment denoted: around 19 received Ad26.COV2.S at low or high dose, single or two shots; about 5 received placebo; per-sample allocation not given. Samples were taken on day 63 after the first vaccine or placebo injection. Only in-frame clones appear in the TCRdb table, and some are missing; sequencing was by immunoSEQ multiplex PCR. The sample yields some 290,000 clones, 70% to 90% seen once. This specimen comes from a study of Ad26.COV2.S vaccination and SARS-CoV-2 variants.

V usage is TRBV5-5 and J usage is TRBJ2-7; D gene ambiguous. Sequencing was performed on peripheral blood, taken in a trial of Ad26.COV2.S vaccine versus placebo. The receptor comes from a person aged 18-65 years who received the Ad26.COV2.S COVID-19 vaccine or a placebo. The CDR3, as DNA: TGTGCCAGCAGCGATCTGACATCCTTGACCTACGAGCAGTACTTC. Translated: CASSDLTSLTYEQYF.